This T cell receptor (beta chain) appears in the sequencing data of a study of T cell responses to AZD1222 COVID-19 vaccine. Study results and caveats: The study found Spike-specific TCR breadth and depth rose after two AZD1222 doses. Just a handful of AZD1222 recipients were seropositive at baseline.

The CDR3 extends over 13 amino acids. The germline CDR1 and CDR2 sequences are WSHSY and SAAADI. V lost 6 bases to trimming and J lost 6 bases, with 12 bases between them. Details on this clone: Its antigen is not identified.

The assay was immunoSEQ multiplex PCR, and TCRdb's table has in-frame clones only and misses some. The table lists tens of thousands of clones, about 90% of them singletons, with around 5% in the top ten. This material consisted of peripheral blood, taken on day 0 of AZD1222 vaccination. The V gene is TRBV10-2, the J gene TRBJ1-3; the D is unclear. The TCR originated in an adult in good health. The CDR3 bases are TGCGCCAGCAGCCGAGACGCTATAAACACCATATATTTT. Its protein is CASSRDAINTIYF.